The present T cell receptor beta chain was sequenced within a study of monozygotic twins with inflammatory bowel disease (dated by TCRdb to between 2018 and 2021). A note on the overall study: In total, approximately 28 monozygotic twin pairs made up the full study: 19 Danish pairs, all IBD-discordant, plus nine German pairs, of which four were IBD-concordant and five were IBD-discordant. Each individual had, on average, about 151 000 unique TCRalpha sequences and 181 000 unique TCRbeta sequences available for analysis. The search for disease-associated traits relied mainly on comparing IBD patients with their genetically identical healthy co-twins within discordant pairs. On the study overall, not on this receptor specifically: The results gave no support for a single strong signal or clonotype linked to IBD. Repertoire similarity did not differ between concordant and discordant twins, which could be due to limited statistical power. Differing immunosuppressive treatments among patients may have added background noise and inter-individual variability to the repertoires. Distinction between different T cell subtypes could not be achieved in the analysis. A decrease in TCRbeta repertoire diversity, as measured by inverse Simpson index, was observed in IBD patients compared with their healthy co-twins. Compared with healthy twins, IBD patients shared fewer clonotypes with other individuals, and the difference was most pronounced in patients with signs of disease activity.

From each donor, a roughly 2.3 ml peripheral blood sample was collected into PAXgene tubes and stored at -80 degrees C. Without T cell sorting, total RNA was isolated from whole blood using the PAXgene blood miRNA kit on an automated QIAcube. Peripheral blood from monozygotic twin pairs, either concordant or discordant for inflammatory bowel disease, underwent deep TCRalpha and TCRbeta repertoire profiling that used unique molecular barcoding. Smoking habits were recorded for all twin pairs, with individuals classified as current, former or never smokers. Regarding this clonotype: No cognate antigen has been identified for it.

The germline V gene (reference sequence) yields DFQATT for CDR1 and SNEGSKA for CDR2. Including the terminal cysteine and phenylalanine, the CDR3 comprises 14 residues. Nucleotide data are not available. The receptor library was made with 5' RACE. The input for every TCR library was 3,500 to 4,500 ng of total RNA. For each sample, cDNA synthesis was carried out in eight separate reactions using SMARTScribe reverse transcriptase. During cDNA synthesis, template switching was used to introduce unique molecular identifiers that contained a 6-nucleotide sample barcode. TCRalpha and TCRbeta cDNA was amplified by two nested PCRs of roughly 15 and 9 cycles, with bead purification after each PCR. Before amplification, cDNA was treated with uracil DNA-glycosylase and purified using the QIAquick PCR purification kit. In the second PCR, Illumina TruSeq-compatible adapters and sample-specific barcodes were added. TapeStation and Qubit were used to check library quality and concentration, and 4.5 to 6 ng of each library was pooled. Sequencing of the pooled libraries was done on an Illumina HiSeq2500 single-index Rapid Run using custom sequencing primers and 2 x 100 bp reads. Processing in the source paper ran as follows. PCR and sequencing errors were corrected by UMI-based consensus assembly using MiGEC version 1.2.6. V(D)J alignment, clonotype assembly and CDR3 extraction were performed with MiXCR version 2.1.1. Normalisation of gene usage, clonotype sharing and MAIT/NKT TCR abundance was achieved by analysing the top 1000, 10 000 and 20 000 clonotypes per sample. Diversity was computed as the inverse Simpson index with the vegan R package after downsampling to 27 000 UMIs. Paired Mann-Whitney U tests on discordant twin pairs were used, with Benjamini-Hochberg multiple-testing correction. Reads reprocessed by TCRdb are summarized as one entry per CDR3 protein sequence, and DNA is absent. None of the V and J calls come from the authors' own analysis; TCRdb made them. This specimen's table enumerates some 440,000 distinct CDR3 sequences. 2.4% of the sample is held by the ten biggest clonotypes.

The specimen sequenced was blood. The receptor was isolated from a human donor with ulcerative colitis or Crohn's disease, or a healthy co-twin of an affected twin (not recorded which). The rearranged chain carries TRBV20-1 and TRBJ2-7; the D gene TCRdb calls, TRBD2, cannot be checked with no DNA. CDR3 loop: CSASNSGSGDEQYF.